This T cell receptor (beta chain) was captured by sequencing in a study of beta chain features in type 1 diabetes. Study findings and constraints: Comparison showed that naive, central memory and Treg TCRB repertoires appeared more similar among patients than among healthy donors. TCRB CDR3 length was moderately but significantly reduced in all four CD4+ subsets of Type 1 diabetes patients.

Germline V CDR1 and CDR2: SGHRS, YFSETQ. J was trimmed by 9 bases and V by 3 bases; bases with no gene match: 9. The CDR3 length is 13 residues. In regard to this clone: Antigen unknown.

Reverse transcription of all isolated RNA meant that expressed TCRB transcripts were sequenced. The data were produced by immunoSEQ multiplex PCR, yet TCRdb's version contains in-frame clones alone and is incomplete. The sample records roughly 290,000 clones, roughly 15% being singletons. This receptor was obtained from a man aged 18-30 years with type 1 diabetes. The rearrangement joins TRBV5-1 to TRBJ2-7; 7 positions agree with TRBD1. The material sequenced was naive CD4+ T cells from blood. In DNA, the CDR3 is TGCGCCAGCAGCTCCGACAGGGCCCGAGGGCAGTACTTC. Translated: CASSSDRARGQYF.